This T cell receptor beta chain originates from a study of blood T cell repertoires in COVID-19. About the research overall: T cells, B-cell-depleted T cells, or PBMCs provided the cDNA or gDNA that served as material.

Germline assignment: CDR1 SGHTA and CDR2 FQGNSA. The CDR3 has 15 residues. Between the trimmed V and J ends, which lost 1 base and 4 bases, there was a span of 10 bases. Sequencing used immunoSEQ multiplex PCR; TCRdb keeps in-frame clones, though not all of them. The repertoire includes nearly 200,000 clones, more than 80% of them detected once, and 7.5% to 10% sits in the top ten. The genes are TRBV7-2 and TRBJ1-4; the D is unclear. The sequenced sample was PBMCs or T cells enriched from blood (not recorded which). The origin of this receptor is a woman aged 18-29 years who had recovered from COVID-19. The CDR3 bases are TGTGCCAGCAGCTTAGTTGGCGGAAGTAATGAAAAACTGTTTTTT. Its protein product is CASSLVGGSNEKLFF.